Shown below are 11 T cell receptor beta chains from a single sample sequenced in a study of blood T cell repertoires in COVID-19. The assay was immunoSEQ multiplex PCR, and TCRdb's table has in-frame clones only and misses some. Of approximately 74,000 clones in the sample, approximately 85% were seen once. Material: peripheral blood. These receptors originate from a man between 65 and 85 years old with acute or convalescent COVID-19.

The CDR3 DNA follows: TGTGCCAGCAGCCAAAATGCGGGGGGGGTTACAGATACGCAGTATTTT. Translating it yields CASSQNAGGVTDTQYF. V gene TRBV3-1 (or the pseudogene TRBV3-2) combines with J gene TRBJ2-3; 9 nucleotides agree with TRBD2. The CDR3 is 16 residues long. Germline V gene sequence: CDR1 LGHDT, CDR2 YNNKEL (reference sequence). With 2 bases clipped from V and 3 bases from J, the junction kept 6 bases outside the gene matches.

This clone was counted only a few times. The V and J genes are TRBV27 and TRBJ2-7; D might be TRBD1 (7 bases). The V end lost 6 bases, the J end lost 6 bases, and 12 bases lay between the germline ends. The germline V gene has CDR1 MNHEY and CDR2 SMNVEV (reference sequence). This CDR3 region has 12 residues. CDR3 in amino acids: CASRRQGGEQYF. CDR3 sequence (DNA): TGTGCCAGCAGAAGACAGGGAGGCGAGCAGTACTTC.

The rearrangement links TRBV5-1 to TRBJ2-7, with TRBD1 matching over 9 bases. This CDR3 is built from 14 residues. Germline lookup yields CDR1 SGHRS and CDR2 YFSETQ. Germline trimming cut 3 bases from V and 3 bases from J; bases unmatched to any gene: 4. CDR3 in DNA: TGCGCCAGCAGCTCAGGACAGGGGTTCTACGAGCAGTACTTC. Protein: CASSSGQGFYEQYF.

This clone was detected once. The chain uses TRBV5-6 and TRBJ2-7, with unresolved D. The V end was cut by 4 bases, the J end by 0 bases, with 20 bases between. The germline CDR1 and CDR2 sequences are SGHDT and YYEEEE. This CDR3 has 17 amino acids. The CDR3 region has the DNA TGTGCCAGCAGCAAGATGGCCCCCAGATTGGCCTCCTACGAGCAGTACTTC. Amino acid sequence: CASSKMAPRLASYEQYF.

The chain joins TRBV9 to TRBJ2-3; 7 bases align to TRBD2. The CDR3 runs to 17 residues. Germline trimming cut 0 bases from V and 4 bases from J; bases unmatched to any gene: 11. CDR1 and CDR2 (germline): SGDLS, YYNGEE. The CDR3 loop reads CASSVGASGAPPDTQYF. In nucleotides, the CDR3 is TGTGCCAGCAGCGTAGGAGCAAGCGGGGCCCCCCCAGATACGCAGTATTTT.

The chain joins TRBV6-1 to TRBJ1-5; no clear D gene. The CDR3 contains 15 residues. With 0 bases removed from V and 7 bases from J, the gap between germline ends came to 13 bases. Per germline, CDR1 MNHNS and CDR2 SASEGT. CDR3: CASSEARVGRQPQHF. The CDR3 bases are TGTGCCAGCAGTGAAGCCCGGGTGGGGAGGCAGCCCCAGCATTTT.

This clone was counted only a few times. The genes are TRBV10-3 and TRBJ2-6; no reliable D call. V was cut by 0 bases and J by 0 bases, with 9 bases left in between. Germline V gene sequence: CDR1 ENHRY, CDR2 SYGVKD. This CDR3 is built from 17 residues. DNA of the CDR3: TGTGCCATCAGTGAGTCGAAACCGGGCTCTGGGGCCAACGTCCTGACTTTC. This translates into CAISESKPGSGANVLTF.

This clone was seen once. The chain has TRBV7-2 and TRBJ2-1; the match to TRBD1 covers 9 bases. The CDR3 runs to 16 residues. Per the germline V gene, CDR1 is SGHTA and CDR2 is FQGNSA. V was clipped by 5 bases and J by 2 bases; unmatched bases: 7. CDR3 loop: CASSVTRTGAYNEQFF. DNA for the CDR3: TGTGCCAGCAGCGTGACCCGGACAGGGGCCTACAATGAGCAGTTCTTC.

The chain employs TRBV7-2 and TRBJ1-2, with 8 bases aligning to TRBD1. The germline CDR1 and CDR2 sequences are SGHTA and FQGNSA. V was pared by 4 bases and J by 11 bases, with 6 bases of the junction left unmatched. This CDR3 is built from 12 residues. The CDR3 region has the DNA TGTGCCAGCAGCTCCCGACAGGGGAGGTACACCTTC. It yields the protein CASSSRQGRYTF.

This clone was observed once. The chain has TRBV6-5 and TRBJ1-2, with D unresolved. Trimming stripped 2 bases from V and 7 bases from J, with 8 bases between. The CDR3 spans 12 residues. Germline lookup yields CDR1 MNHEY and CDR2 SVGAGI. CDR3 amino acids: CASSYGDTGYTF. CDR3 bases: TGTGCCAGCAGTTACGGAGATACTGGCTACACCTTC.

In DNA, the CDR3 is TGTGCCAGCAGCGTAGGTGGACTAGCGGATAATGAGCAGTTCTTC. This gives the protein CASSVGGLADNEQFF. This chain uses TRBV9 with TRBJ2-1; 10 bases agree with TRBD2. There are 15 residues in the CDR3. Trimming removed 0 bases from V and 7 bases from J; junction bases left unmatched: 4. The germline V gene has CDR1 SGDLS and CDR2 YYNGEE.